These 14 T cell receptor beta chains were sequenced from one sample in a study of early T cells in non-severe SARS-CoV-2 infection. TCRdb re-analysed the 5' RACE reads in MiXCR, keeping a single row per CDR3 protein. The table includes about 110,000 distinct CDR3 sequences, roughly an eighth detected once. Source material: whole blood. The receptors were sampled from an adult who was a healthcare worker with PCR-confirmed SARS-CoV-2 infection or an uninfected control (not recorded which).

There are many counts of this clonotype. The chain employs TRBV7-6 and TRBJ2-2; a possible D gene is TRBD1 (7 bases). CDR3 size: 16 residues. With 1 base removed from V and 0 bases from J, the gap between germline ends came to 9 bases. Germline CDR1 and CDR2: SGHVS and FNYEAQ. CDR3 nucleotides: TGTGCCAGCAGCTTAGGCAGGGGGGCGAACACCGGGGAGCTGTTTTTT. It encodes CASSLGRGANTGELFF.

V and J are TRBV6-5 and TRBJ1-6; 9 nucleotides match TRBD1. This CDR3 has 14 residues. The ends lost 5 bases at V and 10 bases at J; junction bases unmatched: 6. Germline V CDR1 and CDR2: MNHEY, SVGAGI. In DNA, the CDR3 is TGTGCCAGCAGTGGCCGACAGGGGGAATCACCCCTCCACTTT. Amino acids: CASSGRQGESPLHF.

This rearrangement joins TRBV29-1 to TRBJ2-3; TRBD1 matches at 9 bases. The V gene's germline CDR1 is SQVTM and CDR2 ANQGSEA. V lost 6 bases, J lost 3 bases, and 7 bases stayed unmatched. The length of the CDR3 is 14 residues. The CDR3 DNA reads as TGCAGCGTCGGACCCGGGACAGGGACAGATACGCAGTATTTT. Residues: CSVGPGTGTDTQYF.

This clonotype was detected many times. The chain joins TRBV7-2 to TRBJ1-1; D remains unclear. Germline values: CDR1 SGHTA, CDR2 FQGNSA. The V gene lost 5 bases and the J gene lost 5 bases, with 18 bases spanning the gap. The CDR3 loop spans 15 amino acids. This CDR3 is CASSRRGPVGTEAFF. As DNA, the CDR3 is TGTGCCAGCAGCCGACGCGGGCCGGTGGGGACTGAAGCTTTCTTT.

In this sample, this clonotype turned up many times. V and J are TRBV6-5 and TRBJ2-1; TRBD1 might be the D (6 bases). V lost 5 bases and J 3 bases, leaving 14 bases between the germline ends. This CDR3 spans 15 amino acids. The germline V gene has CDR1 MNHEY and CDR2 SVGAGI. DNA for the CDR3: TGTGCCAGCAGTCGCCGGGACATTCTCTACAATGAGCAGTTCTTC. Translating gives CASSRRDILYNEQFF.

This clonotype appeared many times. The CDR3 is CASSSRAPGNTQYF. The DNA of the CDR3 is TGTGCCAGCAGCTCCAGGGCCCCAGGAAATACGCAGTATTTT. The rearrangement joins TRBV7-9 to TRBJ2-3, with a weak D call TRBD1 (5 bases). Germline V gene data show CDR1 as SEHNR and CDR2 as FQNEAQ (reference sequence). V was shortened by 4 bases and J by 7 bases, with 15 bases between the two germline ends. The CDR3 runs 14 residues.

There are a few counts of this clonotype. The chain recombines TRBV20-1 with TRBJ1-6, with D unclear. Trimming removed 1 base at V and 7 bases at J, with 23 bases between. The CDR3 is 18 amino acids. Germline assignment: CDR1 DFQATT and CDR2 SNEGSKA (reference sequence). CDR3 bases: TGCAGTGCTAGAGGCCGTGGCGGGCTTGAGCTCATGAATTCACCCCTCCACTTT. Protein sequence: CSARGRGGLELMNSPLHF.

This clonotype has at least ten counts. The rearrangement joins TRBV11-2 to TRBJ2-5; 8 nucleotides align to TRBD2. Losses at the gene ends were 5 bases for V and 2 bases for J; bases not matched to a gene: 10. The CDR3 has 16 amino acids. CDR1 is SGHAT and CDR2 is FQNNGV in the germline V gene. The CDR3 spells CASSRGTSGNQETQYF. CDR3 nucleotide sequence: TGTGCCAGCAGCCGGGGAACTAGCGGAAATCAAGAGACCCAGTACTTC.

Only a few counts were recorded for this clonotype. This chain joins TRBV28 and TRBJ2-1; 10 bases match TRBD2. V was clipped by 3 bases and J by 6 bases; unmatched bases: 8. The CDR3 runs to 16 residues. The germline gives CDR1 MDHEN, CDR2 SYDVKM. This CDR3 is CASSFLGSGGRNEQFF. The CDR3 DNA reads TGTGCCAGCAGTTTTTTGGGTAGCGGGGGGCGCAATGAGCAGTTCTTC.

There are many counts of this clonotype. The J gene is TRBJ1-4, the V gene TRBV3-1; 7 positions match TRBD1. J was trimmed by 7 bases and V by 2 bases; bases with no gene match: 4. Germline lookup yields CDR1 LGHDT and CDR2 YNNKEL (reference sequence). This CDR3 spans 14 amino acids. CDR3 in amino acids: CASSQTGDREKLFF. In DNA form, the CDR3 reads TGTGCCAGCAGCCAAACAGGGGACCGTGAAAAACTGTTTTTT.

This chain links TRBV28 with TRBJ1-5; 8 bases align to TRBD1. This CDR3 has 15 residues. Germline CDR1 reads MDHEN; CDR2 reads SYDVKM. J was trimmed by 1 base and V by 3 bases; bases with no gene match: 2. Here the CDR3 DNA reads TGTGCCAGCAGTTTGGACAGGGTGAGCAATCAGCCCCAGCATTTT. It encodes CASSLDRVSNQPQHF.

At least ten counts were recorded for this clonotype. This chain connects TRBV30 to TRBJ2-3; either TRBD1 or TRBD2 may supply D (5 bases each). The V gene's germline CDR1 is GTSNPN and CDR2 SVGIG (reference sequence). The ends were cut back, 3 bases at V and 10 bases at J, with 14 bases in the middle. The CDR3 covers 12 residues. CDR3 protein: CAWRDGGGAQYF. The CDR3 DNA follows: TGTGCCTGGAGGGACGGTGGGGGTGCGCAGTATTTT.

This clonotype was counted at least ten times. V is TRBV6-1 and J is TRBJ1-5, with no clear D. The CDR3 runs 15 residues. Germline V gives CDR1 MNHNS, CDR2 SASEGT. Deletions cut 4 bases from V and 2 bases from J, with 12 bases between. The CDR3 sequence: CASSGMERGNQPQHF. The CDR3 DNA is TGTGCCAGCAGTGGGATGGAGAGGGGCAATCAGCCCCAGCATTTT.

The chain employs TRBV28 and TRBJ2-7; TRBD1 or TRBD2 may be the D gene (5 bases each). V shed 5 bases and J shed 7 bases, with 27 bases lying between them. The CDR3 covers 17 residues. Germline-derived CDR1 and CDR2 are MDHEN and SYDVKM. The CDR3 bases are TGTGCCAGCAGTCCCCAAAACCTGGGACGGTTAAAGCGGGAGCAGTACTTC. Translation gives CASSPQNLGRLKREQYF.